This T cell receptor (beta chain) was captured by sequencing in a study of blood T cell repertoires in COVID-19. TCRdb keeps only in-frame clones here, not all; method: immunoSEQ multiplex PCR. The sample records 90,000 to 100,000 clones, around 85% being singletons. Input material: peripheral blood. This clonotype was sampled from a man between 60 and 70 years old with acute or convalescent COVID-19.

The CDR3 nucleotides are TGTGCCAAGACCCAGGGGCCAACCTACAATGAGCAGTTCTTC. Protein sequence: CAKTQGPTYNEQFF. The chain recombines TRBV7-9 with TRBJ2-1, with D possibly TRBD1 on 6 matching bases. The CDR3 has 14 residues. V lost 10 bases to trimming and J lost 2 bases, with 15 bases between them. Germline CDR1 and CDR2: SEHNR and FQNEAQ (reference sequence).